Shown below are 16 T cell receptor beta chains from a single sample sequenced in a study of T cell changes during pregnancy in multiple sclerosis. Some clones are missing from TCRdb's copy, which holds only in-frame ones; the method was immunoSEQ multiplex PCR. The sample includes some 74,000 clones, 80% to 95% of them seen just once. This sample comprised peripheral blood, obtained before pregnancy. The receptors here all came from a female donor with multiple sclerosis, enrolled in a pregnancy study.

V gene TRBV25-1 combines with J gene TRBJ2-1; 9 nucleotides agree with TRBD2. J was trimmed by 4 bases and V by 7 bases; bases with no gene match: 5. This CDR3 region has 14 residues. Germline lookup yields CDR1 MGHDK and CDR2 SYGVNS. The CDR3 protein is CASMTSGIYNEQFF. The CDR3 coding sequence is TGTGCCAGCATGACTAGCGGAATTTACAATGAGCAGTTCTTC.

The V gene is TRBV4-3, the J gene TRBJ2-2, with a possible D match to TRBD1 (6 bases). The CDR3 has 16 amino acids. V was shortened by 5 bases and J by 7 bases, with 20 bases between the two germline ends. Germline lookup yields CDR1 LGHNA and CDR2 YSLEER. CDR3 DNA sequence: TGCGCCAGCAGCTTTGTTAGGGGGACCACTGGCGGGGAGCTGTTTTTT. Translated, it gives CASSFVRGTTGGELFF.

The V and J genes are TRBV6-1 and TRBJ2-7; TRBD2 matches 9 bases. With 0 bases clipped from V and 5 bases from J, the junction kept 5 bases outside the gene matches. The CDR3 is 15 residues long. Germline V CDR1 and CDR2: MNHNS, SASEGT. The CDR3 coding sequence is TGTGCCAGCAGTGAAGCTTTAGCGGGAGCCCACGAGCAGTACTTC. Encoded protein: CASSEALAGAHEQYF.

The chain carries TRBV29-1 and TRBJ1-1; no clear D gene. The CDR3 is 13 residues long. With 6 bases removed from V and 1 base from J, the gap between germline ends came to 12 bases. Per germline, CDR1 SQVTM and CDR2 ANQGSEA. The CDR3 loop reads CSVRGIRNTEAFF. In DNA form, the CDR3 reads TGCAGCGTCAGAGGCATTCGGAACACTGAAGCTTTCTTT.

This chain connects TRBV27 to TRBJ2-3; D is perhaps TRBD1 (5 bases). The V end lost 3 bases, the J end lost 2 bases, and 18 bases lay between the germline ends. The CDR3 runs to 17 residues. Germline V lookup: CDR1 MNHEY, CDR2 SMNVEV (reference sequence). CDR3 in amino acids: CASSFLGHLALTDTQYF. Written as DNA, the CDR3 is TGTGCCAGCAGTTTCTTAGGACACCTCGCCCTCACAGATACGCAGTATTTT.

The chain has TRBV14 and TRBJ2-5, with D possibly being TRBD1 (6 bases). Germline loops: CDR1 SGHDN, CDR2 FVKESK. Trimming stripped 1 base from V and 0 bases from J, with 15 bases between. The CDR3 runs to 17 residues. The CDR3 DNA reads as TGTGCCAGCAGCCAAGGGGTACACAGGGCCTACCAAGAGACCCAGTACTTC. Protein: CASSQGVHRAYQETQYF.

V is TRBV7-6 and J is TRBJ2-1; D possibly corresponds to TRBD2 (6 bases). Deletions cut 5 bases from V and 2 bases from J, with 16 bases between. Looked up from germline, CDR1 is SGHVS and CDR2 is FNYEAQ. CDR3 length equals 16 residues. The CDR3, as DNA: TGTGCCAGCAGCAAACCGGGACTTGGAACCTACAATGAGCAGTTCTTC. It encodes CASSKPGLGTYNEQFF.

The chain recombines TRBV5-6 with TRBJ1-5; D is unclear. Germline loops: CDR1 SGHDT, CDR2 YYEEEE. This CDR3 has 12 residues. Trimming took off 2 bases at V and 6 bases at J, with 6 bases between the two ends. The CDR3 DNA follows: TGTGCCAGCAGCTTTGCGAGTCAGCCCCAGCATTTT. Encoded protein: CASSFASQPQHF.

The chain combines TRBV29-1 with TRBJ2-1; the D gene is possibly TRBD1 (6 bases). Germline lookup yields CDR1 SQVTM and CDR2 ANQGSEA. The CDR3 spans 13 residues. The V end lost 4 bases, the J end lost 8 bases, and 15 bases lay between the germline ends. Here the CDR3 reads CSVVGTISDEQFF. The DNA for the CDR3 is TGCAGCGTTGTTGGGACAATCAGCGATGAGCAGTTCTTC.

Here the CDR3 reads CASSPLSSYEQYF. CDR3 in DNA: TGTGCCAGCAGTCCCTTGAGCTCCTACGAGCAGTACTTC. This chain connects TRBV27 to TRBJ2-7, with no clear D. Deletions cut 5 bases from V and 0 bases from J, with 8 bases between. This CDR3 is built from 13 residues. Germline-derived CDR1 and CDR2 are MNHEY and SMNVEV (reference sequence).

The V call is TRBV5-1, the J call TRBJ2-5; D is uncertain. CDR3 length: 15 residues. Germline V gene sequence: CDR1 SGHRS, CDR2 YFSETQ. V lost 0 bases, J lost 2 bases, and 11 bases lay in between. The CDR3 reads CASSLVRQVQETQYF. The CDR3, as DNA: TGCGCCAGCAGCTTGGTTCGGCAGGTACAAGAGACCCAGTACTTC.

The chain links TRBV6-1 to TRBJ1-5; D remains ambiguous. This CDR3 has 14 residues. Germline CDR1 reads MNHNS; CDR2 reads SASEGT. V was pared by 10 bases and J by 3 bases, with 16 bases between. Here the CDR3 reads CATSAAVNNQPQHF. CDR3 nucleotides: TGTGCCACTTCAGCGGCAGTTAACAATCAGCCCCAGCATTTT.

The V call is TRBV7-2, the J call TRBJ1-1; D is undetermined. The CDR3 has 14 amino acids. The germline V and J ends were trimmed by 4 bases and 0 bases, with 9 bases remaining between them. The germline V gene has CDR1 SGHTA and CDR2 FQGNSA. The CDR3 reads CASSSTPLNTEAFF. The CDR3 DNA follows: TGTGCCAGCAGCTCGACACCTTTGAACACTGAAGCTTTCTTT.

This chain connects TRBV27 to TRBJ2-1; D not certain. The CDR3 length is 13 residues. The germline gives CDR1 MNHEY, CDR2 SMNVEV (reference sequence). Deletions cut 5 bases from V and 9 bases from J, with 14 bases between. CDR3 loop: CASSTSLRSEQFF. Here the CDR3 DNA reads TGTGCCAGCAGTACTTCTCTCCGGAGTGAGCAGTTCTTC.

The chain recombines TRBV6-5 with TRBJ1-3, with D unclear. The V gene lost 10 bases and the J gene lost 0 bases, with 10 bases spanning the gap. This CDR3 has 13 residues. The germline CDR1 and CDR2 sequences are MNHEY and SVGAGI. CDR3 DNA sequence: TGTGCCATCCGGTCCGACTCTGGAAACACCATATATTTT. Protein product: CAIRSDSGNTIYF.

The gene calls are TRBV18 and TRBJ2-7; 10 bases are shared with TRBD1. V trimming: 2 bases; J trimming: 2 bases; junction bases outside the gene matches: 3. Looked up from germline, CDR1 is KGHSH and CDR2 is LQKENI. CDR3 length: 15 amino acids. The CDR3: CASSPTGTGAYEQYF. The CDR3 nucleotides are TGTGCCAGCTCACCAACCGGGACAGGGGCCTACGAGCAGTACTTC.